The sequence of this T cell receptor beta chain was determined in a study of T cells expressing NK-cell markers. Study-wide background: HCMV serostatus: seven of eight sequenced donors positive, one negative. Study-wide points: The CD3+CD56-NKG2C+ fraction was also led by these clonotypes in several donors. Roughly six donors had dominant NKG2C+ clonotypes that comprised roughly 1.0-7.5% of their CD8+ T cells.

UMIs were included in TCR beta cDNA generated by 5'RACE template switching. TCRdb reprocessed the 5' RACE reads and reports one entry per CDR3 protein, with no DNA. The table counts about 150,000 distinct CDR3 sequences; roughly a third lies in the top ten. To note about this clonotype: Its antigen is currently unknown.

This CDR3 region has 16 residues. Per germline, CDR1 MGHRA and CDR2 YSYEKL. This receptor was taken from a woman aged 45-65 years in good health. This sequence joins TRBV4-1 and TRBJ2-7; TCRdb gives TRBD2 as the D gene, but with no DNA this cannot be confirmed. Sequencing input: blood T cells: a sorted CD56 or NKG2C T cell subset, CD4+ or CD8+ T cells, or bulk PBMC T cells (not recorded which). The CDR3 sequence: CASSPELAGESYEQYF.